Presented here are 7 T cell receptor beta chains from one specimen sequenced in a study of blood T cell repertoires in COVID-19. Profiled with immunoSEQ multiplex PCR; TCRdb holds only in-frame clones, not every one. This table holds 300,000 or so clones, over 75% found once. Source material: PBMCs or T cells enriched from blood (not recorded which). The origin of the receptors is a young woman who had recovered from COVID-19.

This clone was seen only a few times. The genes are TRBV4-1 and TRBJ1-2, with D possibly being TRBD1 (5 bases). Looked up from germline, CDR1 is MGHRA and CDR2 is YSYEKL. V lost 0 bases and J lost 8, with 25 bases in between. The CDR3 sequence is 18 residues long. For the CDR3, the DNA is TGCGCCAGCAGCCAAGATAACCCAGGGCTTTCACCTATTTGGGGCTACACCTTC. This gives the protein CASSQDNPGLSPIWGYTF.

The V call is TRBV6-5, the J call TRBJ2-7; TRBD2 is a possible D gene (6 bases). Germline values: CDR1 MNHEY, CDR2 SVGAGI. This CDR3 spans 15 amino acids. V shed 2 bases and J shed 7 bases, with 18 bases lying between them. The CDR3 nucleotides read TGTGCCAGCAGTTACGACCGGGACCTTGGAGGGGAGCAGTACTTC. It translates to CASSYDRDLGGEQYF.

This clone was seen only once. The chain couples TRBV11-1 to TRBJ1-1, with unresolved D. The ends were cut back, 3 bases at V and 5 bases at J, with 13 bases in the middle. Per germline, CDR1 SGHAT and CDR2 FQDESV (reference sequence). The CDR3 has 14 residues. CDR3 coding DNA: TGTGCCAGCAGCTTTCTTGGACTCCCAACTGAAGCTTTCTTT. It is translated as CASSFLGLPTEAFF.

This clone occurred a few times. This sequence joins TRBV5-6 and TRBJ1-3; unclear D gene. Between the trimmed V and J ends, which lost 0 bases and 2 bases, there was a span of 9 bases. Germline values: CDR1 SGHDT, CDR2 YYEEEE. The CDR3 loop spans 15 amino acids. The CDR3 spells CASSLGAITGNTIYF. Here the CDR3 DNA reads TGTGCCAGCAGCTTGGGGGCAATAACTGGAAACACCATATATTTT.

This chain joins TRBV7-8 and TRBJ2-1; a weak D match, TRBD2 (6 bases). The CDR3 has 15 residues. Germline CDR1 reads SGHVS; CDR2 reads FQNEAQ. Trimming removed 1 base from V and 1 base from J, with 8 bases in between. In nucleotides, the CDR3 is TGTGCCAGCAGCTTAGTTCGGGAGTCCTACAATGAGCAGTTCTTC. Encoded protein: CASSLVRESYNEQFF.

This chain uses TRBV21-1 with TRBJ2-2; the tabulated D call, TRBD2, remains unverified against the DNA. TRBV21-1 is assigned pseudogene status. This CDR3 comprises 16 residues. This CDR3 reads CASSLAPTDNTGELFF. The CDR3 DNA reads TGTGCCAGCAGCCTAGCGCCTACCGATAACACCGGGGAGCTGTTTTTT.

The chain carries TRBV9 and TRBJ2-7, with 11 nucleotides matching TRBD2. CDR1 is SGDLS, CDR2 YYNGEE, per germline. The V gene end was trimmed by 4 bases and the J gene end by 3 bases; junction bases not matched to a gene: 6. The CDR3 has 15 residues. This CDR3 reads CASSFGTSGVYEQYF. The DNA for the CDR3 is TGTGCCAGCAGCTTCGGGACTAGCGGAGTCTACGAGCAGTACTTC. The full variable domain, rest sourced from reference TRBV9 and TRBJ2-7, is DSGVTQTPKHLITATGQRVTLRCSPRSGDLSVYWYQQSLDQGLQFLIQYYNGEERAKGNILERFSAQQFPDLHSELNLSSLELGDSALYFCASSFGTSGVYEQYFGPGTRLTVT.